This T cell receptor (delta chain) is drawn from a study of delta chain sequences of gamma delta T cells (TCRdb year 2017). The CDR3 covers 16 residues, taking in both the cysteine and the phenylalanine. Only the CDR3 DNA is retained, 48 bases long and in frame from the first base. Via the germline V gene, CDR1 is TSWWSYY and CDR2 QGS. The library was built by means of 5' RACE. Instrument used: Illumina MiSeq. Via CATT, TCRdb reprocessed the public reads, and rows with identical DNA were then joined. In this sample the table shows roughly 430 delta-chain clones, 44% of which occur a single time. The top ten clones comprise 20% to 25% of the sample. This clone is labeled large (0.1 to 1%). What antigen it recognizes has not been identified. At one end, the junction sequence differs from germline, possibly due to a read error.

This clonotype was obtained from a human donor in good health. The chain uses TRDV1 and TRDJ1; a weak D assignment points to TRDD2 (5 bases agree). Input material: either unsorted cells or a sorted T cell fraction (not recorded which). The CDR3 reads as follows: CALGETPPTPYDELIF. The nucleotides read TGTGCTCTTGGGGAGACTCCCCCTACCCCTTACGATGAACTCATCTTT.